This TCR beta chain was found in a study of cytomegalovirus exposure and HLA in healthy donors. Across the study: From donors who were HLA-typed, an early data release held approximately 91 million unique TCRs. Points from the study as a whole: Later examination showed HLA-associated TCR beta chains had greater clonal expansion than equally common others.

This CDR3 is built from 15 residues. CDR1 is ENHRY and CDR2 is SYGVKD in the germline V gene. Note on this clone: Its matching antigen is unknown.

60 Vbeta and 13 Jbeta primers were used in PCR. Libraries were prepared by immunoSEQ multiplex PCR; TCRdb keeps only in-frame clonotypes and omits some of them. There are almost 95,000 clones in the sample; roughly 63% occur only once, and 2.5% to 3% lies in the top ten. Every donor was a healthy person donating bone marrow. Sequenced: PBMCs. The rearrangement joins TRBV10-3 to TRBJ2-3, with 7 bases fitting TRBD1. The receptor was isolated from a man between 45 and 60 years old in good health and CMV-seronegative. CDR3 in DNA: TGTGCATCCGAGGACAGGATGATGGGCACAGATACGCAGTATTTT. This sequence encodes CASEDRMMGTDTQYF.